The table lists the clone carrying this T cell receptor beta chain with many counts. The sample comes from a study of human T cells and chemical hapten exposure. Each CDR3 protein is one row after TCRdb ran MiXCR on the RACE reads. Of 80,000 to 100,000 distinct CDR3 sequences listed, around 9.6% are singletons. Noted time point: pre-sensitization, week 0. Treatment given: therapeutic diphenylcyclopropenone sensitization with weekly scalp DPC. Per germline, CDR1 MNHNY and CDR2 SVGAGI (reference sequence). With 7 bases removed from V and 5 bases from J, the gap between germline ends came to 9 bases. This CDR3 comprises 12 residues.

The rearrangement uses TRBV6-6 and TRBJ2-4; no definite D call. The receptor was isolated from a woman between 40 and 55 years old with alopecia areata. Some clones in this sample may be carry-over from other donors' samples. Sequencing used whole blood, obtained in connection with sensitization to the hapten diphenylcyclopropenone (DPC). CDR3: CASTNRENIQYF. The CDR3 region has the DNA TGTGCCAGCACCAACAGAGAAAACATTCAGTACTTC.